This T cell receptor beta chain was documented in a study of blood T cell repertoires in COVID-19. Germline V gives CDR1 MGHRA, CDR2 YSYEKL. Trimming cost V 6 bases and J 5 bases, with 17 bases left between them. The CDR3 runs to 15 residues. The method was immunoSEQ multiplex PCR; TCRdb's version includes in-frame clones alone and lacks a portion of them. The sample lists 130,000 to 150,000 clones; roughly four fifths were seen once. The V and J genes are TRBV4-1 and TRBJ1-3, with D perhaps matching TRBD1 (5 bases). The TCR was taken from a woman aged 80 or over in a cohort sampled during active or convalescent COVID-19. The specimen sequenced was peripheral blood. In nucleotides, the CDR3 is TGCGCCAGCAGACCTGTTGGACAAAGAAGAAACACCATATATTTT. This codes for CASRPVGQRRNTIYF.